This passage covers 29 T cell receptor beta chains from one sample sequenced in a study of blood T cell repertoires in COVID-19. Using immunoSEQ multiplex PCR, the repertoire was profiled, and TCRdb retains in-frame clones only, with some absent. The sample has 250,000 or so clones; about nine tenths are singletons. What was sequenced was peripheral blood. These receptors were taken from a woman aged 40 to 50 who had recovered from COVID-19.

The chain recombines TRBV27 with TRBJ1-4; TRBD1 aligns across 7 bases. Germline V gives CDR1 MNHEY, CDR2 SMNVEV (reference sequence). Trimming removed 5 bases from V and 4 bases from J; junction bases left unmatched: 7. This CDR3 has 15 residues. CDR3 amino acids: CASSPTTGINEKLFF. CDR3 sequence (DNA): TGTGCCAGCAGTCCAACGACAGGGATTAATGAAAAACTGTTTTTT.

The genes are TRBV30 and TRBJ1-1; the D gene is possibly TRBD1 (6 bases). CDR1 and CDR2 from the germline V gene are GTSNPN and SVGIG (reference sequence). The CDR3 extends over 16 amino acids. Trimming cost V 3 bases and J 4 bases, with 21 bases left between them. The CDR3 spells CAWSLPDRLNSTEAFF. The CDR3 DNA follows: TGTGCCTGGAGCCTACCGGACAGATTAAACAGCACTGAAGCTTTCTTT.

V usage is TRBV5-6 and J usage is TRBJ2-7; no clear D gene. V was trimmed by 4 bases and J by 0 bases, leaving 5 bases between them. The CDR3 runs 12 residues. From germline, CDR1 is SGHDT and CDR2 YYEEEE. CDR3 nucleotide sequence: TGTGCCAGCAGCGAGGCCTCCTACGAGCAGTACTTC. This codes for CASSEASYEQYF.

The J gene is TRBJ2-7, the V gene TRBV29-1; 8 bases are a match to TRBD1. In germline, CDR1 is SQVTM, CDR2 ANQGSEA. V shed 5 bases and J 6 bases; nucleotides not matched to a gene: 15. The CDR3 is made up of 15 amino acids. For the CDR3, the DNA is TGCAGCGTTTCCCCGCGCGGGACAGGTGGAAGCGAGCAGTACTTC. This gives the protein CSVSPRGTGGSEQYF.

This chain joins TRBV9 and TRBJ2-2, with TRBD2 matching 8 bases. The CDR3 sequence is 18 residues long. V lost 6 bases and J lost 0; bases outside the gene matches: 13. Germline CDR1 SGDLS, CDR2 YYNGEE. In DNA, the CDR3 is TGTGCCAGCACGCGACTGGGGCTAGCGGGCCCGAACACCGGGGAGCTGTTTTTT. It specifies CASTRLGLAGPNTGELFF.

The chain recombines TRBV12-5 with TRBJ2-7; 8 nucleotides match TRBD2. V lost 1 base and J lost 2; bases outside the gene matches: 7. CDR1 is LGHNT and CDR2 is FRNRAP in the germline V gene. The CDR3 covers 16 residues. CDR3 amino acids: CASGLARGGPPYEQYF. The CDR3 bases are TGTGCTAGTGGTTTGGCCCGGGGGGGGCCTCCCTACGAGCAGTACTTC.

This chain joins TRBV18 and TRBJ2-5, with D possibly TRBD1 on 5 matching bases. The V end was cut by 2 bases, the J end by 2 bases, with 9 bases between. Germline loops: CDR1 KGHSH, CDR2 LQKENI. The CDR3 spans 14 residues. Written as DNA, the CDR3 is TGTGCCAGCTCACCAAGGACAAATCAAGAGACCCAGTACTTC. This encodes CASSPRTNQETQYF.

The rearrangement links TRBV27 to TRBJ2-3; 14 bases agree with TRBD2. V gave up 5 bases and J gave up 8 bases; unmatched junction bases: 12. CDR1 and CDR2 from the germline V gene are MNHEY and SMNVEV (reference sequence). The CDR3 runs to 17 residues. The CDR3 DNA sequence: TGTGCCAGCAGTCCCCGGGGACTAGCGGGGGATCGGCGTACGCAGTATTTT. This codes for CASSPRGLAGDRRTQYF.

The CDR3 protein is CASSPEPAGANVLTF. CDR3 bases: TGCGCCAGCAGCCCCGAACCGGCTGGGGCCAACGTCCTGACTTTC. The V gene is TRBV5-1, the J gene TRBJ2-6; D not resolved. V dropped 4 bases and J dropped 2 bases, with 10 bases sitting between them. The CDR3 is 15 amino acids. Germline loops: CDR1 SGHRS, CDR2 YFSETQ.

This clone was found a few times. V gene TRBV5-8 combines with J gene TRBJ1-1; D is uncertain. The CDR3 spans 11 residues. Between the trimmed V and J ends, which lost 1 base and 5 bases, there was a span of 3 bases. Germline V CDR1 and CDR2: SGHTS, YDEGEE. The CDR3 region has the DNA TGTGCCAGCAGCTTGCGGACTGAAGCTTTCTTT. This sequence encodes CASSLRTEAFF.

The genes are TRBV18 and TRBJ1-1; D is undetermined. Germline CDR1 reads KGHSH; CDR2 reads LQKENI. The CDR3 loop spans 15 amino acids. V was cut by 3 bases and J by 2 bases, with 13 bases left in between. The CDR3 loop reads CASSPEITSNTEAFF. CDR3 nucleotide sequence: TGTGCCAGCTCACCTGAGATTACCTCCAACACTGAAGCTTTCTTT.

This clone showed up just once. V gene TRBV15 combines with J gene TRBJ2-7; 7 bases align to TRBD1. The CDR3 has 17 residues. V was clipped by 5 bases and J by 2 bases; unmatched bases: 15. Germline V gene sequence: CDR1 LNHNV, CDR2 YYDKDF (reference sequence). CDR3 nucleotide sequence: TGTGCCACCAGCCGATTCCCCCGGGACAGTGACACCTACGAGCAGTACTTC. Its protein product is CATSRFPRDSDTYEQYF.

This chain connects TRBV15 to TRBJ1-1; D is uncertain. Trimming cost V 3 bases and J 5 bases, with 13 bases left between them. CDR3 size: 14 residues. Germline CDR1 is LNHNV and CDR2 is YYDKDF (reference sequence). CDR3 in amino acids: CATSSLVGWTEAFF. The CDR3 nucleotides read TGTGCCACCAGCAGTCTTGTGGGCTGGACTGAAGCTTTCTTT.

The count of this clone is one. The CDR3 DNA reads TGTGCCACCAGCAGGGGACAAGGGGGTCGGGGCGAGCAGTACTTC. Residues: CATSRGQGGRGEQYF. The chain is built from TRBV15 and TRBJ2-7; D might be TRBD1 (6 bases). Trimming cost V 3 bases and J 6 bases, with 18 bases left between them. The CDR3 length is 15 residues. CDR1 and CDR2 from the germline V gene are LNHNV and YYDKDF (reference sequence).

This clone was observed a few times. The V gene is TRBV5-1, the J gene TRBJ1-1; D gene uncertain. CDR1 and CDR2 (germline): SGHRS, YFSETQ. Trimming cost V 3 bases and J 4 bases, with 13 bases left between them. This CDR3 has 14 residues. CDR3 protein: CASSSARSSTEAFF. The CDR3 DNA reads as TGCGCCAGCAGCTCCGCTAGGTCGAGCACTGAAGCTTTCTTT. Filled out from reference TRBV5-1 and TRBJ1-1, the complete variable domain reads KAGVTQTPRYLIKTRGQQVTLSCSPISGHRSVSWYQQTPGQGLQFLFEYFSETQRNKGNFPGRFSGRQFSNSRSEMNVSTLELGDSALYLCASSSARSSTEAFFGQGTRLTVV.

This clone occurred once. The rearrangement links TRBV7-2 to TRBJ2-3; D is perhaps TRBD1 (6 bases). The CDR3 sequence is 14 residues long. Germline V lookup: CDR1 SGHTA, CDR2 FQGNSA. Trimming cost V 4 bases and J 1 base, with 9 bases left between them. CDR3: CASSYRTGTDTQYF. CDR3 nucleotides: TGTGCCAGCAGCTACCGGACAGGCACAGATACGCAGTATTTT.

The chain recombines TRBV7-2 with TRBJ2-1, with 12 bases fitting TRBD1. Trimming removed 5 bases from V and 4 bases from J; junction bases left unmatched: 6. Germline assignment: CDR1 SGHTA and CDR2 FQGNSA. This CDR3 has 16 amino acids. CDR3 coding DNA: TGTGCCAGCAGCCCGGGACAGGGGGCTGGGTACAATGAGCAGTTCTTC. It is translated as CASSPGQGAGYNEQFF.

This sequence joins TRBV18 and TRBJ2-1; TRBD1 might be the D (6 bases). V dropped 2 bases and J dropped 2 bases, with 13 bases sitting between them. The CDR3 spans 16 residues. Germline V lookup: CDR1 KGHSH, CDR2 LQKENI. In DNA form, the CDR3 reads TGTGCCAGCTCACCAGGATGGACAGCGCCCTACAATGAGCAGTTCTTC. This sequence encodes CASSPGWTAPYNEQFF.

This clone has a handful of counts. This chain uses TRBV6-5 with TRBJ1-1; possible D gene TRBD1, 6 bases. Trimming cost V 6 bases and J 3 bases, with 14 bases left between them. Germline assignment: CDR1 MNHEY and CDR2 SVGAGI. The CDR3 runs 14 residues. As DNA, the CDR3 is TGTGCCAGCAGGCGCGGACAGTCCTACACTGAAGCTTTCTTT. This gives the protein CASRRGQSYTEAFF.

The chain uses TRBV7-6 and TRBJ1-4; D may be TRBD1 (6 bases). This CDR3 comprises 16 residues. V dropped 4 bases and J dropped 8 bases, with 20 bases sitting between them. Looked up from germline, CDR1 is SGHVS and CDR2 is FNYEAQ. The CDR3 nucleotides read TGTGCCAGCAGCTCCCGTCTAAGGGCGCAGGGGGAAAAACTGTTTTTT. This sequence encodes CASSSRLRAQGEKLFF.

The rearrangement joins TRBV19 to TRBJ2-4; 11 positions agree with TRBD1. Per the germline V gene, CDR1 is LNHDA and CDR2 is SQIVND (reference sequence). The V segment lost 4 bases and the J segment 2 bases; nucleotides outside the gene matches: 13. This CDR3 contains 19 residues. As DNA, the CDR3 is TGTGCCAGTAGTAGGCTAGGACAGGGGGCATTGGTGACCAAAAACATTCAGTACTTC. It encodes CASSRLGQGALVTKNIQYF. Looking up the rest from reference TRBV19 and TRBJ2-4 gives the full variable domain: DGGITQSPKYLFRKEGQNVTLSCEQNLNHDAMYWYRQDPGQGLRLIYYSQIVNDFQKGDIAEGYSVSREKKESFPLTVTSAQKNPTAFYLCASSRLGQGALVTKNIQYFGAGTRLSVL.

The chain combines TRBV15 with TRBJ1-2, with TRBD1 matching 7 bases. This CDR3 is 16 amino acids long. Per germline, CDR1 LNHNV and CDR2 YYDKDF (reference sequence). V trimming: 0 bases; J trimming: 4 bases; junction bases outside the gene matches: 8. CDR3 nucleotides: TGTGCCACCAGCAGAGAGACAGGGTCTTTCTTCTATGGCTACACCTTC. Translation: CATSRETGSFFYGYTF.

V usage is TRBV5-5 and J usage is TRBJ2-1, with 7 bases identical to TRBD1. J gave up 4 bases and V 2 bases, and 6 bases lay outside the gene matches. This CDR3 is built from 15 residues. Looked up from germline, CDR1 is SGHKS and CDR2 is YYEKEE (reference sequence). The CDR3 spells CASSFRQGVYNEQFF. The CDR3 bases are TGTGCCAGCAGCTTTCGGCAGGGGGTTTACAATGAGCAGTTCTTC. The full variable domain, with the rest looked up from reference TRBV5-5 and TRBJ2-1, is DAGVTQSPTHLIKTRGQQVTLRCSPISGHKSVSWYQQVLGQGPQFIFQYYEKEERGRGNFPDRFSARQFPNYSSELNVNALLLGDSALYLCASSFRQGVYNEQFFGPGTRLTVL.

Regarding this clone: The sample carries other DNA sequences with the same CDR3. V and J are TRBV3-1 (or the pseudogene TRBV3-2) and TRBJ1-2; TRBD1 might be the D (6 bases). Trimming took 0 bases from V and 4 from J, leaving 6 bases between them. Germline V gene sequence: CDR1 LGHDT, CDR2 YNNKEL (reference sequence). This CDR3 spans 13 amino acids. CDR3 loop: CASSQDRGYGYTF. CDR3 DNA sequence: TGTGCCAGCAGCCAAGACAGGGGCTATGGCTACACCTTC.

The gene calls are TRBV5-1 and TRBJ1-1, with 9 bases matching TRBD1. With V trimmed by 2 bases and J by 1 base, 9 bases remained unmatched. CDR1 is SGHRS and CDR2 is YFSETQ in the germline V gene. The CDR3 contains 17 residues. CDR3 coding DNA: TGCGCCAGCAGCTTCTGGGACAGGGCTACAAGGAACACTGAAGCTTTCTTT. Encoded protein: CASSFWDRATRNTEAFF.

V gene TRBV4-1 combines with J gene TRBJ2-2, with 9 bases aligning to TRBD2. The CDR3 covers 16 residues. V dropped 5 bases and J dropped 2; count of bases not matched to a gene: 6. Per the germline V gene, CDR1 is MGHRA and CDR2 is YSYEKL. The CDR3 loop is CASSYRTSENTGELFF. The CDR3 coding sequence is TGCGCCAGCAGCTACCGGACTAGCGAAAACACCGGGGAGCTGTTTTTT.

The chain is built from TRBV2 and TRBJ2-7; weak D call: TRBD1 (5 bases). Trimming removed 3 bases from V and 5 bases from J, with 14 bases in between. Germline loops: CDR1 SNHLY, CDR2 FYNNEI. CDR3 length equals 14 residues. CDR3 DNA sequence: TGTGCCAGCAGTGAGACCAGGGTTAACGACGAGCAGTACTTC. Its protein is CASSETRVNDEQYF.

The V gene is TRBV4-1, the J gene TRBJ1-2, with unresolved D. Trimming took off 3 bases at V and 4 bases at J, with 9 bases between the two ends. The germline CDR1 and CDR2 sequences are MGHRA and YSYEKL. There are 13 residues in the CDR3. DNA of the CDR3: TGCGCCAGCAGCCAGGACTTCTCCTATGGCTACACCTTC. It is translated as CASSQDFSYGYTF.

CDR3 nucleotides: TGTGCCAGCAGCCAAGGATGGCAACGAGAAGCTTTCTTT. Protein: CASSQGWQREAFF. The chain couples TRBV3-1 (or the pseudogene TRBV3-2) to TRBJ1-1; no clear D gene. The CDR3 runs 13 residues. The ends were cut back, 1 base at V and 8 bases at J, with 11 bases in the middle. From germline, CDR1 is LGHDT and CDR2 YNNKEL (reference sequence).